The 10 T cell receptor beta chains below were found in one sample sequenced in a study of shared clonotypes between healthy human individuals. The data were produced by immunoSEQ multiplex PCR, yet TCRdb's version contains in-frame clones alone and is incomplete. The data contain fewer than 1.6 million clones, around 98.5% of them singletons. Sequenced input: naive CD4+ T cells sorted from blood. Stated subset: CD45RA+ positively selected. The receptors here all came from a man aged 25 to 40 in good health.

J is TRBJ2-1 and V is TRBV5-1, with TRBD2 matching over 11 bases. CDR3 length equals 18 residues. Germline V CDR1 and CDR2: SGHRS, YFSETQ. V lost 4 bases, J lost 5 bases, and 14 bases stayed unmatched. Here the CDR3 reads CASSPRDSGRAVHNEQFF. CDR3 nucleotides: TGCGCCAGCAGCCCGAGGGATAGCGGGAGGGCCGTCCACAATGAGCAGTTCTTC.

The chain couples TRBV29-1 to TRBJ2-7, with D uncertain. This CDR3 is 11 amino acids long. Germline V gives CDR1 SQVTM, CDR2 ANQGSEA. The germline V and J ends were trimmed by 5 bases and 6 bases, with 11 bases remaining between them. The CDR3 nucleotides read TGCAGCGTTCTAGGGTTGAGCGAGCAGTACTTC. It codes for CSVLGLSEQYF.

The rearrangement links TRBV5-1 to TRBJ2-7, with TRBD1 matching 7 bases. Trimming at V came to 4 bases and at J to 6 bases, leaving 7 bases not matched to a gene. Germline-derived CDR1 and CDR2 are SGHRS and YFSETQ. This CDR3 comprises 13 residues. CDR3 nucleotides: TGCGCCAGCAGCCCCGGACAGGAAATCGAGCAGTACTTC. Encoded protein: CASSPGQEIEQYF.

This sequence joins TRBV4-1 and TRBJ2-7; TRBD2 matches at 8 bases. The length of the CDR3 is 18 residues. CDR1 and CDR2 (germline): MGHRA, YSYEKL. J lost 0 bases, V lost 0 bases, and 10 bases had no gene match. CDR3 DNA: TGCGCCAGCAGCCAAGATCCTGGCGGGAGGACCTACTCCTACGAGCAGTACTTC. This encodes CASSQDPGGRTYSYEQYF.

The chain carries TRBV29-1 and TRBJ2-5, with TRBD2 matching 8 bases. There are 13 residues in the CDR3. Unmatched junction bases numbered 8, after V lost 6 bases and J lost 5 bases. The germline gives CDR1 SQVTM, CDR2 ANQGSEA. The chain's CDR3 is CSVQRGGPETQYF. CDR3 nucleotides: TGCAGCGTCCAACGGGGGGGGCCGGAGACCCAGTACTTC.

DNA for the CDR3: TGTGCCAGCAGCCCGCAAGGGTGGTGGGCGAGCACAGATACGCAGTATTTT. Translation: CASSPQGWWASTDTQYF. The V and J genes are TRBV7-2 and TRBJ2-3, with D unclear. The CDR3 is made up of 17 amino acids. Trimming cost V 5 bases and J 0 bases, with 18 bases left between them. CDR1 and CDR2 from the germline V gene are SGHTA and FQGNSA.

The table lists this clone with a count of one. The chain is built from TRBV11-2 and TRBJ2-1; no reliable D call. The V gene's germline CDR1 is SGHAT and CDR2 FQNNGV. V lost 3 bases, J lost 0 bases, and 9 bases lay in between. The CDR3 consists of 15 residues. The CDR3 DNA sequence: TGTGCCAGCAGCTTGGGTGTCGGCTCCTACAATGAGCAGTTCTTC. Protein product: CASSLGVGSYNEQFF.

Details on this clone: A read error may produce the germline difference seen at one junction end. The V and J genes are TRBV7-9 and TRBJ2-2; D might be TRBD1 or TRBD2, each matching 5 bases. This CDR3 has 14 residues. CDR1 is SEHNR and CDR2 is FQNEAQ in the germline V gene (reference sequence). The chain's CDR3 is CASSLKLGTGELFF. CDR3 DNA sequence: TGTGCCAGCAGCTTAAAATTAGGGACCGGCGAGCTGTTTTTT.

The chain uses TRBV7-6 and TRBJ2-2; D not resolved. Germline V gene lookup returns CDR1 SGHVS and CDR2 FNYEAQ. V was cut by 1 base and J by 5 bases, with 11 bases left in between. This CDR3 region has 15 residues. CDR3 bases: TGTGCCAGCAGCTTAGGCCGCCATGAGACCGGGGAGCTGTTTTTT. Protein sequence: CASSLGRHETGELFF.

The chain uses TRBV5-4 and TRBJ2-5; TRBD2 matches at 10 bases. CDR1 and CDR2 from the germline V gene are SGHNT and YYREEE (reference sequence). CDR3 size: 18 residues. With 0 bases clipped from V and 5 bases from J, the junction kept 13 bases outside the gene matches. CDR3 sequence (DNA): TGTGCCAGCAGCTTGGAATTTTGGTCTAGCGGGAGCGGGGAGACCCAGTACTTC. It is translated as CASSLEFWSSGSGETQYF.